This T cell receptor beta chain was documented in a study of T cells in Graves' hyperthyroidism and ophthalmopathy (dated by TCRdb to the late 2010s). General notes on the study: Peripheral blood samples were taken at initial diagnosis, before any treatment was given. A discovery cohort of around 98 patients, roughly 40 with Graves' ophthalmopathy and roughly 59 with stable Graves' hyperthyroidism, was used to find distinguishing TCR V-J signatures. Whether ophthalmopathy could be predicted prospectively was tested in an independent validation cohort made up of 18 to 20 hyperthyroidism patients plus 17 patients who later progressed to ophthalmopathy. For training and testing, the 100 or so patients in the discovery cohort were randomly divided in a 7:3 ratio. Thyroid tissue and blood T-cell repertoires from six Graves' hyperthyroidism patients were also compared in the study. Following sampling, methimazole starting at 30 mg daily was given to hyperthyroidism patients, and high-dose intravenous methylprednisolone was given to ophthalmopathy patients. According to the paper, TCR Vbeta CDR3 sequencing was carried out on some 140 peripheral blood samples, which came from fewer than 50 ophthalmopathy, 80 or so hyperthyroidism and roughly 17 progressor patients.

Ten or more counts support this clonotype. It has no known antigen specificity. No quality values exist for individual bases; no much larger clone is one base distant. Paper-wide results and their limitations: A model built on a 13 V-J signature distinguished ophthalmopathy from stable hyperthyroidism, reaching 85% to 90% sensitivity and around 81% specificity in cross-validation and 80%/75% in testing. Most expanded thyroid clonotypes (frequency above 0.001) were also found in blood, which suggests that blood repertoires may mirror thyroid immune responses. During validation, the model predicted progression to ophthalmopathy a median of about 6.5 months ahead of onset, with around 65% sensitivity and about 72% specificity. No statistical method was used to fix the sample size in advance, and group allocation was not hidden from the investigators.

Graves' hyperthyroidism was defined as stable when no progression to ophthalmopathy occurred over 18 months of follow-up. The hyperthyroidism patients were between 18 and 65 years old and newly diagnosed, with a disease duration of less than 2 months. Any patient with an uncontrolled infection, another autoimmune disease, pregnancy or lactation was excluded. Clinical symptoms, serum thyroxine and TRAb, thyroid ultrasound, and orbital computed tomography formed the basis for the diagnoses. Ficoll-Paque density gradient centrifugation was used to isolate PBMCs from approximately 11 ml of fresh peripheral blood. Total RNA was extracted with Trizol reagent, and quality was checked on an Agilent 2100 Bioanalyzer. Amplification of TCR beta CDR3 regions was carried out from RNA transcripts. The TCR CDR3 was subjected to a first round of RT-PCR using the HTBI primer set and the Qiagen OneStep RT-PCR kit. Libraries were constructed in a second round of multiplex PCR, after which size selection and purification were carried out. Sequencing of the libraries was done on an Illumina HiSeq2000 using paired-end 100 bp reads. Processing in the source paper ran as follows. Raw data were processed with SOAPnuke, discarding reads with adapters, uncalled bases, mean Phred below 15, or no exact constant-primer or identifier match. High-quality paired reads were merged using COPE v1.2.5, and each unique nucleotide sequence was defined as a clonotype. MiTCR v1.1 was used to align clonotypes to the IMGT TRBV, TRBD and TRBJ reference segments. The analysis was restricted to V-J combinations with a frequency above 0.0001, which together covered 99% to 99.2% of the repertoires. The TCS score was defined as F50 (clonal expansion) divided by E x V (chaos), with BLOSUM62-based TCRdist calculated between CDR3 peptides within each V-J. Welch's t-statistics and random forest reduced 514 V-J features to 13, which were used in a naive Bayes classifier (R e1071). TCRdb trimmed the raw reads at Q25, called clones with MiXCR and kept productive beta chains. Identical CDR3 protein sequences are pooled into one entry, listed with their most common genes and DNA. The V and J calls come from TCRdb's annotation, not from the publication. This sample is represented by around 450,000 distinct CDR3 sequences; about 15% of them were singletons. The ten largest account for around 14% of the sample.

CDR1 and CDR2 are read off the germline V gene as MDHEN and SYDVKM. There are 14 amino acids in the CDR3, from cysteine to phenylalanine inclusive. The DNA shown is the 42-base CDR3, in frame from base 1. Here V drops 2 bases and J drops 4 bases, and the junction holds 4 bases not matched to any gene. The sequence came from a woman aged 18-29 years with Graves' hyperthyroidism. The sample consisted of blood. The chain links TRBV28 with TRBJ1-2, with 7 central nucleotides matching TRBD1. The nucleotide sequence is given as TGTGCCAGCAGTTTAGGAGGGGGCAGCTATGGCTACACCTTC. This codes for CASSLGGGSYGYTF.